This TCR beta chain comes out of a study of T cells after yellow fever vaccination. General study results and limits: Contaminants from the bulk population, in the form of abundant clonotypes, could be found in FACS-sorted repertoires.

About this clonotype itself: Its antigen remains unidentified.

TCRdb redid the calling of the 5' RACE reads with MiXCR, one entry per CDR3 protein. The data contain around 250,000 distinct CDR3 sequences, 5.2% of them singletons. Germline V CDR1 and CDR2: DFQATT, SNEGSKA (reference sequence). V gave up 5 bases and J gave up 5 bases; unmatched junction bases: 10. This CDR3 region has 14 residues. The chain recombines TRBV20-1 with TRBJ2-5, with 8 bases matching TRBD2. The sample was CD4+ T cells sorted from PBMCs, taken on the day of the yellow fever booster vaccination. The sequence derives from a man aged 18 to 29 who received the YFV17D yellow fever vaccine. The CDR3 DNA sequence: TGCAGTGCTCTTCCAGCGGGGGAGGTGGAGACCCAGTACTTC. Translated: CSALPAGEVETQYF.